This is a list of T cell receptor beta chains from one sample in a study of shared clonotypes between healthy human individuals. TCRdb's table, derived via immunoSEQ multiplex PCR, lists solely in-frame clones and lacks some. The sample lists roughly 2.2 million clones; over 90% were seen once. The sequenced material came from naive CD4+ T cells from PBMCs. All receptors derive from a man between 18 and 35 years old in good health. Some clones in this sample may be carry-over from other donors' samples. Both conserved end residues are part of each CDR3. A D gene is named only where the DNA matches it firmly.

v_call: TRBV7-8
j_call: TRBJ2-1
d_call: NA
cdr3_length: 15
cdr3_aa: CASSLEEFSYNEQFF
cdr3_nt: TGTGCCAGCAGCTTAGAAGAGTTCTCCTACAATGAGCAGTTCTTC

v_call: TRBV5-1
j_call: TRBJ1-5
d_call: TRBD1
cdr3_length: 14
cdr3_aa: CASSWTGDNQPQHF
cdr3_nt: TGCGCCAGCAGCTGGACAGGGGACAATCAGCCCCAGCATTTT

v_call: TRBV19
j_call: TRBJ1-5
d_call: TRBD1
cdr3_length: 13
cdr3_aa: CASEDRYNQPQHF
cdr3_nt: TGTGCCAGTGAGGACAGGTACAATCAGCCCCAGCATTTT

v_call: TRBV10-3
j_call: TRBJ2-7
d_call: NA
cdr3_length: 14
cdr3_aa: CAISEGNTIYEQYF
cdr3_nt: TGTGCCATCAGTGAGGGAAACACGATCTACGAGCAGTACTTC

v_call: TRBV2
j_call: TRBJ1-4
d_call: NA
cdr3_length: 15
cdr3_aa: CASSEDGAPGEKLFF
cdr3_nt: TGTGCCAGCAGTGAAGACGGGGCCCCTGGAGAAAAACTGTTTTTT

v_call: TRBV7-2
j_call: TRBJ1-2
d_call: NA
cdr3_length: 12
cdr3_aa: CASSLIGTGYTF
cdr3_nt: TGTGCCAGCAGCTTAATCGGAACCGGCTACACCTTC

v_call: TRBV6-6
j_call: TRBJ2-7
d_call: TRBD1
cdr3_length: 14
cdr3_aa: CASRARDSSYEQYF
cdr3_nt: TGTGCCAGCAGGGCCCGGGACAGCTCCTACGAGCAGTACTTC

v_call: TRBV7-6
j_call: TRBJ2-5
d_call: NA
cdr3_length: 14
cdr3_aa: CASSFAGMKKTQYF
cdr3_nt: TGTGCCAGCAGCTTCGCGGGAATGAAAAAGACCCAGTACTTC

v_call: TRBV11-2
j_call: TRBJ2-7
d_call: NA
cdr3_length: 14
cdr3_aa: CASKRRAEGGEQYF
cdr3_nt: TGTGCCAGCAAGCGTCGGGCAGAAGGAGGCGAGCAGTACTTC

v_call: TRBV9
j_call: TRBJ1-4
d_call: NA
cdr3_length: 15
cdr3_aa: CASSATGYWDEKLFF
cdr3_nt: TGTGCCAGCAGCGCCACGGGGTATTGGGACGAAAAACTGTTTTTT

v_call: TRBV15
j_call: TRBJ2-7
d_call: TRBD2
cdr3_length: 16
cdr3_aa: CATSRDHSAGVGEQYF
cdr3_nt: TGTGCCACCAGCAGAGATCACTCCGCGGGAGTGGGTGAGCAGTACTTC

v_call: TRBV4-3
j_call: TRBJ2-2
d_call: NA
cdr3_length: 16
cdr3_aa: CASSQDSRGWTGELFF
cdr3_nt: TGCGCCAGCAGCCAAGATTCACGGGGGTGGACCGGGGAGCTGTTTTTT

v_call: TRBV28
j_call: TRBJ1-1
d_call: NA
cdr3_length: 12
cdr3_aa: CASSQTGIEAFF
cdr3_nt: TGTGCCAGCAGCCAGACAGGTATTGAAGCTTTCTTT

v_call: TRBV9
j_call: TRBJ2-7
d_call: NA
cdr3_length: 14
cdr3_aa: CASSVGNSSYEQYF
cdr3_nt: TGTGCCAGCAGCGTAGGAAATAGCTCCTACGAGCAGTACTTC

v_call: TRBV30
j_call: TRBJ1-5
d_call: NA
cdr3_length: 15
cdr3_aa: CACSWETVGGQPQHF
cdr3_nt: TGTGCCTGTTCTTGGGAGACTGTCGGAGGTCAGCCCCAGCATTTT

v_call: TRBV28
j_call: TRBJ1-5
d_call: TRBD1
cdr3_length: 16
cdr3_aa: CASSYPGTGRNQPQHF
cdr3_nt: TGTGCCAGCAGTTACCCCGGGACAGGACGCAATCAGCCCCAGCATTTT

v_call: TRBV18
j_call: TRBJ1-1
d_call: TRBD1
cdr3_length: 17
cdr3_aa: CASSKAAGQGSNTEAFF
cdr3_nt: TGTGCCAGCTCAAAGGCCGCGGGACAGGGTTCGAACACTGAAGCTTTCTTT

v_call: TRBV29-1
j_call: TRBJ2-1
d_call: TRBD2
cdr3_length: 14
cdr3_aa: CSVGTSSSYNEQFF
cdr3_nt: TGCAGCGTGGGGACTAGCAGCTCCTACAATGAGCAGTTCTTC

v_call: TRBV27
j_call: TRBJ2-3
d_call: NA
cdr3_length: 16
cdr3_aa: CASSSPLADRTDTQYF
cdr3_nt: TGTGCCAGCAGCTCGCCCCTGGCGGACCGCACAGATACGCAGTATTTT

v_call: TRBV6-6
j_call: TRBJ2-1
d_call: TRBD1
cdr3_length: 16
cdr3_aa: CASRHPGQGHYNEQFF
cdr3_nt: TGTGCCAGCAGGCATCCGGGACAGGGGCACTACAATGAGCAGTTCTTC